The rows below give T cell receptor beta chains drawn from one sample of a study of human T cells and chemical hapten exposure. TCRdb used MiXCR to reprocess the RACE reads, holding one entry per CDR3 protein. The sample holds tens of thousands of distinct CDR3 sequences, 10% seen once. Sample: whole blood, taken in connection with sensitization to the hapten diphenylcyclopropenone (DPC). These receptors were obtained from a man over 45 with alopecia areata. Some clones in this sample may be carry-over from other donors' samples. Each CDR3 is given with its conserved first and last residue. A D gene is named only where the DNA matches it firmly. Some rows mark clone size as missing; the rest say once, few, many or name a class of expanded clone.

d_call	v_call	j_call	clone_size	cdr3_nt	cdr3_aa
TRBD2	TRBV20-1	TRBJ2-1	many	TGCAGTGCTAGATCTCCTTCGGGCGGGAGGGCTTCCTACAATGAGCAGTTCTTC	CSARSPSGGRASYNEQFF
.	TRBV7-9	TRBJ1-4	once	TGTGCCAGCAGCTTAGGGGTAGTCCCCAGTAATGAAAAACTGTTTTTT	CASSLGVVPSNEKLFF
.	TRBV6-6	TRBJ2-1	few	TGTGCCAGCAGTTACTCGGATGAGCAGTTCTTC	CASSYSDEQFF
TRBD2	TRBV18	TRBJ2-1	few	TGTGCCAGCTCACTCGGACTAGCAGAGGGCAATGAGCAGTTCTTC	CASSLGLAEGNEQFF
.	TRBV5-1	TRBJ2-5	few	TGCGCCAGCAGCCCAGGCCAAGAGACCCAGTACTTC	CASSPGQETQYF
TRBD2	TRBV7-2	TRBJ2-1	many	TGTGCCAGCAGCTTAAGTCCGGGACTAGCGGGAGTAGGAGGGCAGTTCTTC	CASSLSPGLAGVGGQFF
TRBD2	TRBV29-1	TRBJ2-7	few	TGCAGCGTGATTAGCGGGGCCTCTTACGAGCAGTACTTC	CSVISGASYEQYF
TRBD1	TRBV28	TRBJ2-7	few	TGTGCCAGCACCCTGGGACAGGGTACCTACGAGCAGTACTTC	CASTLGQGTYEQYF
TRBD1	TRBV6-2/TRBV6-3	TRBJ2-2	.	TGTGCCAGCAGCCACGGGACAGGGGGCGCTTTGAACACCGGGGAGCTGTTTTTT	CASSHGTGGALNTGELFF
TRBD2	TRBV29-1	TRBJ2-1	many	TGCAGCGTTGAAGGCCTTACTAGCGGGAGGAACCAATTTAAGCAGTTCTTC	CSVEGLTSGRNQFKQFF
TRBD1	TRBV12-3/TRBV12-4	TRBJ2-2	many	TGTGCCAGCAGTTTTCGACAGGGTGGCACCGGGGAGCTGTTTTTT	CASSFRQGGTGELFF
TRBD1	TRBV29-1	TRBJ2-1	many	TGCAGCGTGGGGACAGGGGGCTACAATGAGCAGTTCTTC	CSVGTGGYNEQFF
.	TRBV10-3	TRBJ2-7	.	TGTGCCATCAGCTTGTCCTACGAGCAGTACTTC	CAISLSYEQYF
.	TRBV20-1	TRBJ1-2	.	TGCAGTGCGAGCAGGGCTAACTATGGCTACACCTTC	CSASRANYGYTF
.	TRBV10-2	TRBJ2-5	few	TGCGCCAGCAGCGAAACGGTCCCCACCGTGACCCAGTACTTC	CASSETVPTVTQYF
.	TRBV7-8	TRBJ2-3	many	TGTGCCAGCAGGGGCGGAGGGTGGACAGATACGCAGTATTTT	CASRGGGWTDTQYF
.	TRBV29-1	TRBJ2-7	many	TGCAGCGTTGAAGTCAGGGCCTACGAGCAGTACTTC	CSVEVRAYEQYF
.	TRBV6-1	TRBJ2-1	many	TGTGCCAGCAGTGAATCGGGCGGATACAATGAGCAGTTCTTC	CASSESGGYNEQFF
.	TRBV18	TRBJ2-3	few	TGTGCCAGCTCACCAACTCGGGTTAGCGGTACTAGCACAGATACGCAGTATTTT	CASSPTRVSGTSTDTQYF
.	TRBV3-1	TRBJ1-1	many	TGTGCCAGCAGCCAAGATCTAGCAGGGCCCCATACTGAAGCTTTCTTT	CASSQDLAGPHTEAFF
TRBD2	TRBV6-2/TRBV6-3	TRBJ2-1	few	TGTGCCAGCAGTTACTCGTGGCTAGCGGGAGTTTACAATGAGCAGTTCTTC	CASSYSWLAGVYNEQFF
TRBD2	TRBV6-1	TRBJ2-7	many	TGTGCCAGCAGCGCCGGGACTAGCGGGTTGTACGAGCAGTACTTC	CASSAGTSGLYEQYF
TRBD2	TRBV4-3	TRBJ2-3	.	TGCGCCAGCAGCCAGGGGTCTGGAGCGGGAGGTTTGGATACGCAGTATTTT	CASSQGSGAGGLDTQYF
.	TRBV28	TRBJ1-5	few	TGTGCCAGCACCGTGGGAGTCCAGCCCCAGCATTTT	CASTVGVQPQHF
.	TRBV5-1	TRBJ2-1	few	TGCGCCAGCAGCTTGGTGACCGCACCCGGGCCCTACAATGAGCAGTTCTTC	CASSLVTAPGPYNEQFF
.	TRBV28	TRBJ1-4	many	TGTGCCAGCAGCCTCGGGGGTCGGCAAGAAAAACTGTTTTTT	CASSLGGRQEKLFF
TRBD2	TRBV30	TRBJ2-3	many	TGTGCCTGGAGTGTAAATAGCGGGGGCACAGATACGCAGTATTTT	CAWSVNSGGTDTQYF
.	TRBV28	TRBJ2-1	.	TGTGCCAGCAGAACTCCCGGGCCCTGGAATGAGCAGTTCTTC	CASRTPGPWNEQFF
TRBD1	TRBV29-1	TRBJ2-7	many	TGCAGCGTGGCCGGGACAGGGACCTCCTACGAGCAGTACTTC	CSVAGTGTSYEQYF
TRBD1	TRBV29-1	TRBJ1-2	few	TGCAGCGCGACAGGGGGTGGTGGCTACACCTTC	CSATGGGGYTF
TRBD2	TRBV20-1	TRBJ2-3	many	TGCAGTGCCACCACTAGCGGGGGGAGCACAGATACGCAGTATTTT	CSATTSGGSTDTQYF
.	TRBV9	TRBJ1-5	few	TGTGCCAGCGGACCTAGCAATCAGCCCCAGCATTTT	CASGPSNQPQHF
.	TRBV7-9	TRBJ1-1	few	TGTGCCAGCAGCTTAGACAGCGGAGGCACTGAAGCTTTCTTT	CASSLDSGGTEAFF
.	TRBV20-1	TRBJ1-1	.	TGCAGTGCTACGGTGAACACTGAAGCTTTCTTT	CSATVNTEAFF
.	TRBV7-6	TRBJ1-2	many	TGTGCCAGCAGCTCCTCTCGCACCCTTAACTATGGCTACACCTTC	CASSSSRTLNYGYTF
TRBD1	TRBV28	TRBJ2-3	many	TGTGCCAGCAGCCGGGTACAGGGGCGGGCGCAGTATTTT	CASSRVQGRAQYF
.	TRBV7-8	TRBJ2-1	.	TGTGCCAGCAGCTGGGCACGGAAGAGCTCCTACAATGAGCAGTTCTTC	CASSWARKSSYNEQFF
TRBD1	TRBV2	TRBJ1-1	.	TGTGCCAGCAGTGAACAGACAGGGACCACTGAAGCTTTCTTT	CASSEQTGTTEAFF
.	TRBV29-1	TRBJ2-5	.	TGCAGCGTTGAAGCGGACTTACAAGAGACCCAGTACTTC	CSVEADLQETQYF
TRBD1	TRBV28	TRBJ1-5	many	TGTGCCAGCAGTTTGCCGCAGGGGGTAGAGGCCCAGCATTTT	CASSLPQGVEAQHF
TRBD1	TRBV7-9	TRBJ1-4	.	TGTGCCAGCAGCCGGGACAGTGAAAAACTGTTTTTT	CASSRDSEKLFF
.	TRBV12-3/TRBV12-4	TRBJ1-6	many	TGTGCCAGCAGTTTAGAGAAGGGGAATACCTATAATTCACCCCTCCACTTT	CASSLEKGNTYNSPLHF
.	TRBV29-1	TRBJ2-6	few	TGCAGCGTTCTGACAGGCTCTGGGGCCAACGTCCTGACTTTC	CSVLTGSGANVLTF
TRBD1	TRBV3-1	TRBJ2-3	many	TGTGCCAGCAGCCACCGGGACAGGGAGGATTTT	CASSHRDREDF
.	TRBV6-1	TRBJ2-2	few	TGTGCCAGCAGTGAATGGGCAGGGGCGAACACCGGGGAGCTGTTTTTT	CASSEWAGANTGELFF
TRBD1	TRBV3-1	TRBJ2-3	many	TGTGCCAGCAGCCAAACAGGGGGTAGCTACACAGATACGCAGTATTTT	CASSQTGGSYTDTQYF
TRBD2	TRBV2	TRBJ2-1	.	TGTGCCAGCAGCGTAGCGGGACTCCTCTCCTACAATGAGCAGTTCTTC	CASSVAGLLSYNEQFF
.	TRBV5-4	TRBJ1-1	few	TGTGCCAGCAGCTTGGTCAGGGGATCGAACACTGAAGCTTTCTTT	CASSLVRGSNTEAFF
.	TRBV6-1	TRBJ2-1	many	TGTGCCAGCAATACTAGGATCTCCTACAATGAGCAGTTCTTC	CASNTRISYNEQFF
TRBD2	TRBV7-2	TRBJ2-4	many	TGTGCCAGCAGCCTCCGGACTAGCGGAGTAGCCAAAAACATTCAGTACTTC	CASSLRTSGVAKNIQYF
.	TRBV6-6	TRBJ2-7	many	TGTGCCAGCCGTGCGGGGGCGGGGGCCACCGTATACGAGCAGTACTTC	CASRAGAGATVYEQYF
.	TRBV10-3	TRBJ1-5	.	TGTGCCATCAGTGAGGAACAGAATCAGCCCCAGCATTTT	CAISEEQNQPQHF